These 16 T cell receptor beta chains originate from one sample sequenced in a study of HIV-infected patients and healthy controls. TCRdb re-derived calls from the 5' RACE reads in MiXCR, one entry per CDR3 protein. The sample shows about 18,000 distinct CDR3 sequences, around a fifth of them seen only once. Material for sequencing was CD8+ T cells from blood. The receptors come from a human donor in good health.

This clonotype was picked up many times. The chain is built from TRBV3-1 and TRBJ1-4, with D hard to call. V shed 1 base and J shed 2 bases, with 29 bases lying between them. Germline CDR1 LGHDT, CDR2 YNNKEL (reference sequence). CDR3 length: 22 amino acids. DNA of the CDR3: TGTGCCAGCAGCCAAGGAGTTCCCGGGATCAACGGAGATTGGGCCACTAATGAAAAACTGTTTTTT. Its translation is CASSQGVPGINGDWATNEKLFF.

V gene TRBV9 combines with J gene TRBJ1-5; a weak D match, TRBD1 (5 bases). The CDR3 totals 16 residues. Trimming shortened V by 4 bases and J by 0 bases, and 14 bases separated the two germline ends. From germline, CDR1 is SGDLS and CDR2 YYNGEE. Here the CDR3 reads CASSLGGGDSNQPQHF. DNA for the CDR3: TGTGCCAGCAGCTTAGGCGGGGGTGATAGCAATCAGCCCCAGCATTTT.

Judged by abundance, this clonotype is medium-sized. The V call is TRBV15, the J call TRBJ2-4; weak D call: TRBD2 (6 bases). Germline CDR1 LNHNV, CDR2 YYDKDF (reference sequence). CDR3 length: 17 amino acids. Trimming took off 0 bases at V and 0 bases at J, with 12 bases between the two ends. The CDR3 DNA follows: TGTGCCACCAGCAGAGATGTGGGAGGTAGAGCCAAAAACATTCAGTACTTC. It encodes CATSRDVGGRAKNIQYF.

This clonotype has a handful of counts. The gene calls are TRBV30 and TRBJ1-2; D might be TRBD1 (5 bases). CDR1 GTSNPN and CDR2 SVGIG come from the germline V gene (reference sequence). This CDR3 contains 14 residues. V was cut by 0 bases and J by 0 bases, with 8 bases left in between. The CDR3 DNA follows: TGTGCCTGGAGTGTCGGCAGGGCTAACTATGGCTACACCTTC. This gives the protein CAWSVGRANYGYTF.

This clonotype has more than one count but fewer than ten. This chain uses TRBV7-8 with TRBJ2-1; D possibly corresponds to TRBD2 (7 bases). The ends were cut back, 4 bases at V and 7 bases at J, with 14 bases in the middle. The CDR3 is 14 amino acids. CDR1 and CDR2 (germline): SGHVS, FQNEAQ. CDR3 residues: CASSSKAGANEQFF. DNA of the CDR3: TGTGCCAGCAGCTCGAAGGCGGGGGCAAATGAGCAGTTCTTC.

The rearrangement uses TRBV11-2 and TRBJ1-4; D not certain. CDR3 length: 14 residues. V gave up 3 bases and J gave up 8 bases, with 13 bases separating them. CDR1 SGHAT and CDR2 FQNNGV come from the germline V gene. As DNA, the CDR3 is TGTGCCAGCAGCTTGGGCCGGTTTGGGGAAAAACTGTTTTTT. It codes for CASSLGRFGEKLFF.

The chain combines TRBV20-1 with TRBJ2-7; 7 bases align to TRBD2. Per germline, CDR1 DFQATT and CDR2 SNEGSKA (reference sequence). The CDR3 contains 17 residues. Trimming removed 2 bases from V and 6 bases from J; junction bases left unmatched: 19. The CDR3, as DNA: TGCAGTGCTAGAAGCTCCCTTCGGACTAGTTTTTATCCCGAGCAGTACTTC. Its translation is CSARSSLRTSFYPEQYF.

In regard to this clonotype: Given a much more abundant clone one base away, this may be a read error. The chain has TRBV20-1 and TRBJ2-3, with TRBD2 as a possible D gene (5 bases). CDR1 and CDR2 from the germline V gene are DFQATT and SNEGSKA (reference sequence). The germline V and J ends were trimmed by 0 bases and 5 bases, with 15 bases remaining between them. The CDR3 contains 15 residues. CDR3 region: CSARDARGFVDTQYF. The CDR3 DNA follows: TGCAGTGCTAGAGATGCTCGCGGGTTCGTAGATACGCAGTATTTT.

This clonotype came up many times. J is TRBJ1-2 and V is TRBV7-9; tentatively, D is TRBD1 (5 bases). There are 15 residues in the CDR3. Germline values: CDR1 SEHNR, CDR2 FQNEAQ (reference sequence). V lost 3 bases to trimming and J lost 2 bases, with 13 bases between them. Here the CDR3 DNA reads TGTGCCAGCAGCTTTGGGGACGACCTGAACTATGGCTACACCTTC. Protein: CASSFGDDLNYGYTF.

This clonotype came up once. The chain couples TRBV9 to TRBJ2-1; no definite D call. Between the trimmed V and J ends, which lost 4 bases and 2 bases, there was a span of 10 bases. Per germline, CDR1 SGDLS and CDR2 YYNGEE. CDR3 length: 14 amino acids. CDR3 DNA: TGTGCCAGCAGCCCCACACATCCCTACAATGAGCAGTTCTTC. It yields the protein CASSPTHPYNEQFF.

This clonotype was detected ten times or more. V gene TRBV12-3 or TRBV12-4 combines with J gene TRBJ2-1, with D perhaps given as TRBD1 or TRBD2 (5 bases each). The CDR3 extends over 12 amino acids. V dropped 5 bases and J dropped 8 bases, with 10 bases sitting between them. The CDR3 bases are TGTGCCAGCAGTCCCGGGGCCTATGAGCAGTTCTTC. Residues: CASSPGAYEQFF.

The table lists this clonotype with many counts. The chain links TRBV3-1 to TRBJ2-1, with D tentatively TRBD1 or TRBD2 (5 bases each). The CDR3 is 17 residues long. The germline V gene encodes CDR1 LGHDT and CDR2 YNNKEL (reference sequence). Trimming pared 4 bases from V and 5 bases from J, leaving 21 bases between. CDR3 DNA: TGTGCCAGCAGCCCACTAGTTCCTTGGGGCCCTAACAATGAGCAGTTCTTC. As protein: CASSPLVPWGPNNEQFF.

This clonotype appeared a few times. CDR3 amino acids: CSARTTQGAPGYEQYF. The CDR3 DNA reads TGCAGTGCTAGAACGACACAGGGGGCGCCGGGGTACGAGCAGTACTTC. The gene calls are TRBV20-1 and TRBJ2-7, with 9 bases lining up with TRBD1. CDR3 length: 16 residues. CDR1 DFQATT and CDR2 SNEGSKA come from the germline V gene (reference sequence). V lost 2 bases and J lost 4; bases outside the gene matches: 12.

The chain recombines TRBV10-3 with TRBJ1-2, with 7 bases lining up with TRBD1. CDR1 is ENHRY, CDR2 SYGVKD, per germline. The V segment lost 6 bases and the J segment 1 base; nucleotides outside the gene matches: 8. The CDR3 extends over 15 amino acids. CDR3 DNA: TGTGCCATCAGAGACGACGACAGGGATAACTATGGCTACACCTTC. It specifies CAIRDDDRDNYGYTF.

The chain employs TRBV6-5 and TRBJ2-1, with D possibly matching TRBD2 (5 bases). V gave up 5 bases and J gave up 9 bases, with 14 bases separating them. This CDR3 is 13 amino acids long. Germline lookup yields CDR1 MNHEY and CDR2 SVGAGI. CDR3 loop: CASSPLARAEQFF. CDR3 nucleotides: TGTGCCAGCAGTCCACTGGCGAGGGCTGAGCAGTTCTTC.

Ten or more counts support this clonotype. V is TRBV7-2 and J is TRBJ2-3; D not resolved. V was clipped by 10 bases and J by 0 bases, with 17 bases between them. Looked up from germline, CDR1 is SGHTA and CDR2 is FQGNSA. The CDR3 totals 15 residues. CDR3 residues: CATSPGFFSTDTQYF. The CDR3, as DNA: TGTGCCACCTCCCCCGGGTTCTTTAGCACAGATACGCAGTATTTT.